These 14 T cell receptor beta chains were all obtained from the same sample, sequenced in a study of blood T cell repertoires in COVID-19. TCRdb keeps only in-frame clones here, not all; method: immunoSEQ multiplex PCR. The table lists more than 350,000 clones, around nine tenths of them singletons, with roughly a tenth in the top ten. Sample: PBMCs or T cells enriched from blood (not recorded which). Every receptor here comes from a woman aged 45-59 years who had recovered from COVID-19.

The rearrangement links TRBV6-1 to TRBJ2-5; D not resolved. V lost 1 base, J lost 0 bases, and 9 bases lay in between. The CDR3 sequence is 15 residues long. CDR1 MNHNS and CDR2 SASEGT come from the germline V gene. CDR3 residues: CASSEVGTDQETQYF. In DNA, the CDR3 is TGTGCCAGCAGTGAAGTAGGCACAGACCAAGAGACCCAGTACTTC.

This clone was seen a handful of times. The chain uses TRBV29-1 and TRBJ1-1; maybe TRBD1 (6 bases). Germline V CDR1 and CDR2: SQVTM, ANQGSEA. The ends were cut back, 6 bases at V and 6 bases at J, with 23 bases in the middle. The CDR3 totals 15 residues. CDR3 amino acids: CSVVPGTPRRAEAFF. The CDR3 DNA reads TGCAGCGTGGTGCCCGGGACACCTCGCCGGGCTGAAGCTTTCTTT.

This chain connects TRBV5-1 to TRBJ1-1; maybe TRBD1 (5 bases). Germline CDR1 is SGHRS and CDR2 is YFSETQ. The germline V and J ends were trimmed by 10 bases and 6 bases, with 16 bases remaining between them. The CDR3 covers 12 residues. CDR3 DNA: TGCGCCTCCCCCAGGGAAGCACCTGAAGCTTTCTTT. This encodes CASPREAPEAFF.

The chain joins TRBV2 to TRBJ1-1; 10 positions match TRBD1. Germline V gives CDR1 SNHLY, CDR2 FYNNEI. CDR3 length equals 15 residues. V lost 3 bases and J lost 7; bases outside the gene matches: 8. In DNA form, the CDR3 reads TGTGCCAGCAGTGAGAGGACAGGGGGGCGTGGTGAAGCTTTCTTT. Its protein product is CASSERTGGRGEAFF.

The rearrangement joins TRBV27 to TRBJ2-6; TRBD2 aligns across 8 bases. This CDR3 is 15 amino acids long. Germline V gives CDR1 MNHEY, CDR2 SMNVEV (reference sequence). J was trimmed by 2 bases and V by 3 bases; bases with no gene match: 0. Here the CDR3 reads CASSFGGAGANVLTF. The CDR3 DNA reads as TGTGCCAGCAGTTTCGGGGGGGCTGGGGCCAACGTCCTGACTTTC.

This clone was recorded only once. V usage is TRBV7-6 and J usage is TRBJ2-3; the D is unclear. Trimming removed 1 base at V and 1 base at J, with 3 bases between. This CDR3 contains 13 residues. Looked up from germline, CDR1 is SGHVS and CDR2 is FNYEAQ. The CDR3, as DNA: TGTGCCAGCAGCTTAGTAGGCACAGATACGCAGTATTTT. It encodes CASSLVGTDTQYF.

The chain has TRBV3-1 (or the pseudogene TRBV3-2) and TRBJ2-5; D uncertain. Germline lookup yields CDR1 LGHDT and CDR2 YNNKEL (reference sequence). Trimming took off 6 bases at V and 4 bases at J, with 6 bases between the two ends. The CDR3 consists of 11 residues. DNA of the CDR3: TGTGCCAGCAGTTATTCAGAGACCCAGTACTTC. It encodes CASSYSETQYF.

The chain is built from TRBV30 and TRBJ1-3, with D possibly TRBD1 on 5 matching bases. Between the trimmed V and J ends, which lost 7 bases and 7 bases, there was a span of 20 bases. The CDR3 spans 14 residues. CDR1 is GTSNPN and CDR2 is SVGIG in the germline V gene (reference sequence). CDR3 protein: CAFLDGDKGNTIYF. The DNA for the CDR3 is TGTGCCTTCTTAGACGGAGATAAGGGGAACACCATATATTTT. Full variable domain (remainder filled in from reference TRBV30 and TRBJ1-3): SQTIHQWPATLVQPVGSPLSLECTVEGTSNPNLYWYRQAAGRGLQLLFYSVGIGQISSEVPQNLSASRPQDRQFILSSKKLLLSDSGFYLCAFLDGDKGNTIYFGEGSWLTVV.

This clone was recorded once. The genes are TRBV5-1 and TRBJ2-7; D possibly corresponds to TRBD1 (5 bases). The CDR3 is 15 amino acids. Germline V gene lookup returns CDR1 SGHRS and CDR2 YFSETQ. Trimming removed 1 base from V and 2 bases from J, with 13 bases in between. CDR3 amino acids: CASSLLTAPTYEQYF. The CDR3 DNA follows: TGCGCCAGCAGCTTGCTGACAGCCCCTACCTACGAGCAGTACTTC. Complete variable domain (other parts from reference TRBV5-1 and TRBJ2-7): KAGVTQTPRYLIKTRGQQVTLSCSPISGHRSVSWYQQTPGQGLQFLFEYFSETQRNKGNFPGRFSGRQFSNSRSEMNVSTLELGDSALYLCASSLLTAPTYEQYFGPGTRLTVT.

This clone was recorded once. This chain links TRBV24-1 with TRBJ2-5; 7 nucleotides match TRBD2. After removal of 9 bases from V and 5 bases from J, the junction contained 14 bases not matched to a gene. This CDR3 comprises 15 residues. Germline assignment: CDR1 KGHDR and CDR2 SFDVKD. CDR3 protein: CATSSRGGSLETQYF. The CDR3, as DNA: TGTGCCACCTCCTCACGGGGAGGGAGTTTGGAGACCCAGTACTTC.

This sequence joins TRBV4-1 and TRBJ2-5, with TRBD2 matching 11 bases. V gave up 0 bases and J gave up 7 bases; unmatched junction bases: 7. From germline, CDR1 is MGHRA and CDR2 YSYEKL. This CDR3 comprises 16 residues. The DNA for the CDR3 is TGCGCCAGCAGCCAAGATGCTAGCGGGGGGTTAGGGACCCAGTACTTC. It specifies CASSQDASGGLGTQYF.

This rearrangement joins TRBV5-1 to TRBJ1-2; 10 nucleotides match TRBD1. The CDR3 runs to 15 residues. V lost 0 bases, J lost 3 bases, and 2 bases stayed unmatched. The germline V gene has CDR1 SGHRS and CDR2 YFSETQ. For the CDR3, the DNA is TGCGCCAGCAGCTTGGGGGACAGGGGTTACTATGGCTACACCTTC. This translates into CASSLGDRGYYGYTF.

The chain has TRBV21-1 and TRBJ2-1; TRBD1 is the table's D call and was not checked against the DNA. TRBV21-1 is a listed pseudogene. The CDR3 runs to 14 residues. Here the CDR3 DNA reads TGTGCCAGCAGCAAAGACAGCTCCTACAATGAGCAGTTCTTC. Residues: CASSKDSSYNEQFF.

The genes are TRBV14 and TRBJ1-5, with D hard to call. V gave up 5 bases and J gave up 1 base, with 6 bases separating them. The CDR3 has 13 amino acids. Germline V gene sequence: CDR1 SGHDN, CDR2 FVKESK. CDR3 DNA sequence: TGTGCCAGCAGCTTGCAGAGCAATCAGCCCCAGCATTTT. This codes for CASSLQSNQPQHF.